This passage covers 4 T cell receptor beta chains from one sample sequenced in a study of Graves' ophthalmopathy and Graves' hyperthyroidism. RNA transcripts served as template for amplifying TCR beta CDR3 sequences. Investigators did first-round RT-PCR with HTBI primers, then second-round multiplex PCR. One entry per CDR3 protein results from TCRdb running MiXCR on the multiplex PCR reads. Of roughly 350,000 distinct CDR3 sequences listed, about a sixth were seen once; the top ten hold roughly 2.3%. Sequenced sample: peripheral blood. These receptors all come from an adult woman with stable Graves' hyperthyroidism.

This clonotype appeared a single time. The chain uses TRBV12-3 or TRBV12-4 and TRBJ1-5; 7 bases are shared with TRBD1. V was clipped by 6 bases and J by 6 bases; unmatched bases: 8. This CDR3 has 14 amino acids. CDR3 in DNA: TGTGCCAGCAGCCGAGACAGGGAGACTCAGCCCCAGCATTTT. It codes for CASSRDRETQPQHF.

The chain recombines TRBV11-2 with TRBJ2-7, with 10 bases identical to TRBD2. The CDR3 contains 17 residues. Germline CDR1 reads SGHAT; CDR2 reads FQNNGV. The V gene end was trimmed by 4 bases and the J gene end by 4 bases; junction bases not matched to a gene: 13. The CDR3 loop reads CASSSLAGGRFGYEQYF. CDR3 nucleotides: TGTGCCAGCAGCTCTTTAGCGGGAGGCCGATTCGGGTACGAGCAGTACTTC.

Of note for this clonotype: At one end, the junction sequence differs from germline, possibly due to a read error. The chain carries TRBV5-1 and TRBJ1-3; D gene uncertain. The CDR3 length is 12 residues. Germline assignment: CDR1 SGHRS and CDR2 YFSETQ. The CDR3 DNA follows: TGCGCCAGCAGGGGCTCTGGAAACACCATATCTTTT. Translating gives CASRGSGNTISF.

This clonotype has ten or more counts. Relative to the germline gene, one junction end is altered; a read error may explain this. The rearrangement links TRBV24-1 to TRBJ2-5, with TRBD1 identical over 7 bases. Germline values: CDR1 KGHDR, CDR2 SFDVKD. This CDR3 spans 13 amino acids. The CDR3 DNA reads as TGTGCCACTAGTGGACAGGTCCAAGAGACCCAGTACTTC. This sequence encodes CATSGQVQETQYF.